Listed below are T cell receptor beta chains from one sample, sequenced in a study of CD8+ T cells in alopecia areata. TCRdb keeps only in-frame clones here, not all; method: immunoSEQ multiplex PCR. Of roughly 120,000 clones listed, 35% to 40% were seen once; the top ten hold roughly 3.2%. Sequencing was performed on CD4+ T cells sorted from blood. The source of these receptors is a human donor with alopecia areata. CDR3s include the opening cysteine and the closing phenylalanine or tryptophan. The D gene is left open where the match is weak.

j_call,d_call,v_call,cdr3_aa
TRBJ2-1,TRBD2,TRBV28,CATLPQLAGNNEQFF
TRBJ1-5,.,TRBV7-8,CASSLGGTFNQPQHF
TRBJ1-5,TRBD1,TRBV23-1,CASSRAGTGGNQPQHF
TRBJ1-2,.,TRBV28,CASSPPTGLTGYTF
TRBJ2-7,.,TRBV7-3,CASSKGPSYEQYF
TRBJ1-1,.,TRBV20-1,CSATNTEAFF
TRBJ1-2,.,TRBV11-3,CASSPGPKYGYTF
TRBJ2-5,.,TRBV29-1,CSVEENQKETQYF
TRBJ2-1,TRBD2,TRBV29-1,CSVAGGSSYNEQFF
TRBJ2-1,.,TRBV15,CATSRPHEYEQFF
TRBJ2-7,TRBD1,TRBV15,CATSRDTQGDYEQYF
TRBJ2-3,TRBD2,TRBV7-2,CASSRLSGSVTDTQYF
TRBJ2-7,.,TRBV28,CASRFGLLYEQYF
TRBJ2-2,.,TRBV4-2,CASSHSQGKGKTGELFF
TRBJ2-3,TRBD2,TRBV29-1,CSGRPLASITDTQYF
TRBJ2-5,TRBD1,TRBV29-1,CSVPRPGTALQETQYF
TRBJ2-3,.,TRBV28,CASSFVVTDTQYF
TRBJ2-5,.,TRBV5-1,CASSSGGAETQYF
TRBJ1-1,.,TRBV29-1,CSVGGQLNTEAFF